This TCR beta chain emerged from a study of blood T cell repertoires in COVID-19. On the study more broadly: The origin of the acute and convalescent COVID-19 samples was the United States, Italy and Spain. T cells, B-cell-depleted T cells, or PBMCs supplied cDNA or gDNA.

This CDR3 spans 15 amino acids. Germline trimming cut 0 bases from V and 3 bases from J; bases unmatched to any gene: 4. Germline-derived CDR1 and CDR2 are SGHDN and FVKESK. Original data processing: Amplifying reference gene primers gave estimates of nucleated cell counts. Method: immunoSEQ multiplex PCR; TCRdb's copy keeps in-frame clones and lacks some. The DNA was the basis for D and trimming; V, J and clone size are from that table. The sample holds around 64,000 clones, about nine tenths seen once. The receptor was derived from a woman between 18 and 29 years old with acute or convalescent COVID-19. Source material: peripheral blood. This chain joins TRBV14 and TRBJ2-7, with 8 nucleotides matching TRBD2. DNA for the CDR3: TGTGCCAGCAGCCAAGATTCGGGAGGGGTCTACGAGCAGTACTTC. Translated: CASSQDSGGVYEQYF.